Each of the 26 T cell receptor beta chains below was sequenced from the same sample in a study of identical twins. MiXCR, run by TCRdb on the 5' RACE reads, gives a single entry per CDR3 protein. Altogether roughly 220,000 distinct CDR3 sequences are present, 5.5% to 7.5% being singletons, with the ten largest covering about 14%. These data also formed part of another study, on T cells expressing NK-cell markers.

Sequencing was carried out using CD8+ T cells sorted from blood. The origin of the receptors is a woman aged 18 to 35 in good health.

A few counts support this clonotype. The chain links TRBV7-9 to TRBJ2-5; TRBD2 is a possible D gene (5 bases). V dropped 3 bases and J dropped 2 bases, with 13 bases sitting between them. Germline V CDR1 and CDR2: SEHNR, FQNEAQ (reference sequence). The CDR3 totals 15 residues. The CDR3 bases are TGTGCCAGCAGCTTTCCGGGGTCGGAACAAGAGACCCAGTACTTC. As protein: CASSFPGSEQETQYF.

The chain couples TRBV29-1 to TRBJ2-3, with D unclear. The length of the CDR3 is 11 residues. The germline CDR1 and CDR2 sequences are SQVTM and ANQGSEA. V was shortened by 6 bases and J by 2 bases, with 6 bases between the two germline ends. CDR3 sequence reads: CSVLNTDTQYF. The CDR3 DNA is TGCAGCGTACTCAACACAGATACGCAGTATTTT.

This clonotype was observed at least ten times. V usage is TRBV10-2 and J usage is TRBJ2-1; D remains unclear. The V and J ends lost 2 bases and 9 bases respectively, with 8 bases between them. Germline V gene sequence: CDR1 WSHSY, CDR2 SAAADI. This CDR3 contains 12 residues. In DNA, the CDR3 is TGCGCCAGCAGTGAGGGATTGGGTGAGCAGTTCTTC. This encodes CASSEGLGEQFF.

J is TRBJ2-6 and V is TRBV6-1; tentative D call: TRBD1 (5 bases). The CDR3 is made up of 17 amino acids. CDR1 and CDR2 (germline): MNHNS, SASEGT. Trimming cost V 6 bases and J 1 base, with 16 bases left between them. CDR3 residues: CASRGRAESSGANVLTF. CDR3 DNA: TGTGCCAGCAGAGGCAGGGCCGAATCGTCTGGGGCCAACGTCCTGACTTTC.

This clonotype was seen more than once but under ten times. The chain carries TRBV7-9 and TRBJ1-6; D not certain. V was shortened by 4 bases and J by 8 bases, with 9 bases between the two germline ends. The CDR3 extends over 13 amino acids. Per germline, CDR1 SEHNR and CDR2 FQNEAQ (reference sequence). DNA for the CDR3: TGTGCCAGCAGCTCGGTTTGGGATTCACCCCTCCACTTT. It codes for CASSSVWDSPLHF.

This clonotype was seen a few times. The chain employs TRBV2 and TRBJ2-6; D is unclear. CDR3 length: 18 amino acids. V shed 1 base and J shed 1 base, with 14 bases lying between them. Germline V CDR1 and CDR2: SNHLY, FYNNEI. CDR3 in amino acids: CASSEVGPLTSGANVLTF. The CDR3 nucleotides read TGTGCCAGCAGTGAAGTCGGCCCCCTAACGTCTGGGGCCAACGTCCTGACTTTC.

The J gene is TRBJ2-1, the V gene TRBV9; 10 nucleotides match TRBD2. V lost 3 bases, J lost 12 bases, and 12 bases stayed unmatched. This CDR3 region has 15 residues. Germline V CDR1 and CDR2: SGDLS, YYNGEE. The CDR3, as DNA: TGTGCCAGCAGCGGGGCTAGCGGGAGAGGCGGTGGGCAGTTCTTC. It specifies CASSGASGRGGGQFF.

The chain is built from TRBV11-2 and TRBJ2-3; no definite D call. Trimming left V 3 bases short and J 1 base short, with 11 bases between. Germline V CDR1 and CDR2: SGHAT, FQNNGV. The CDR3 is made up of 15 amino acids. As DNA, the CDR3 is TGTGCCAGCAGCTTTCAGGTCTTCGGCACAGATACGCAGTATTTT. Translating it yields CASSFQVFGTDTQYF. The full variable domain, rest sourced from reference TRBV11-2 and TRBJ2-3, is EAGVAQSPRYKIIEKRQSVAFWCNPISGHATLYWYQQILGQGPKLLIQFQNNGVVDDSQLPKDRFSAERLKGVDSTLKIQPAKLEDSAVYLCASSFQVFGTDTQYFGPGTRLTVL.

This rearrangement joins TRBV27 to TRBJ2-7, with unresolved D. The germline V and J ends were trimmed by 5 bases and 1 base, with 12 bases remaining between them. There are 14 residues in the CDR3. Germline V gene sequence: CDR1 MNHEY, CDR2 SMNVEV (reference sequence). Written as DNA, the CDR3 is TGTGCCAGCAGTCCGTGGGGTTCTTCCTACGAGCAGTACTTC. Protein: CASSPWGSSYEQYF.

This chain joins TRBV27 and TRBJ2-1; D may correspond to TRBD1 or TRBD2 (5 bases each). V shed 4 bases and J shed 14 bases, with 12 bases lying between them. Germline V gene data show CDR1 as MNHEY and CDR2 as SMNVEV (reference sequence). The CDR3 loop spans 11 amino acids. The CDR3 coding sequence is TGTGCCAGCAGTTCGGGGCTTGATGAGTTCTTC. Protein product: CASSSGLDEFF.

This clonotype was seen many times. The rearrangement uses TRBV3-1 and TRBJ2-1, with 7 positions matching TRBD2. Trimming cost V 8 bases and J 2 bases; bases outside gene matches: 6. CDR1 LGHDT and CDR2 YNNKEL come from the germline V gene (reference sequence). The CDR3 totals 14 residues. The CDR3 nucleotides read TGTGCCAGCTGGGCGGGGGTCCCCTACAATGAGCAGTTCTTC. It codes for CASWAGVPYNEQFF.

This clonotype occurred many times. The chain couples TRBV15 to TRBJ1-3; D is perhaps TRBD1 (5 bases). Germline V lookup: CDR1 LNHNV, CDR2 YYDKDF (reference sequence). The CDR3 runs 14 residues. Trimming took off 2 bases at V and 4 bases at J, with 9 bases between the two ends. CDR3 protein: CATSRRGSGNTIYF. The CDR3 region has the DNA TGTGCCACCAGCAGAAGGGGATCCGGAAACACCATATATTTT.

In its sample, this clonotype was seen a few times. The rearrangement joins TRBV5-6 to TRBJ1-1; 7 bases line up with TRBD1. Unmatched junction bases numbered 6, after V lost 1 base and J lost 0 bases. CDR1 is SGHDT and CDR2 is YYEEEE in the germline V gene. This CDR3 contains 16 residues. CDR3 DNA: TGTGCCAGCAGCTTGTCTCCGACAGGGTTGAACACTGAAGCTTTCTTT. This gives the protein CASSLSPTGLNTEAFF.

V is TRBV27 and J is TRBJ2-7, with D perhaps TRBD1 or TRBD2 (6 bases each). V lost 5 bases, J lost 9 bases, and 20 bases lay in between. The CDR3 runs 14 residues. The V gene's germline CDR1 is MNHEY and CDR2 SMNVEV (reference sequence). This chain's CDR3 is CASSGEAGDELQYF. As DNA, the CDR3 is TGTGCCAGCAGTGGGGAGGCAGGGGACGAACTGCAGTACTTC.

This clonotype was seen a handful of times. The genes are TRBV7-9 and TRBJ1-2; no reliable D call. Trimming pared 8 bases from V and 4 bases from J, leaving 14 bases between. This CDR3 region has 13 residues. The germline V gene encodes CDR1 SEHNR and CDR2 FQNEAQ (reference sequence). DNA for the CDR3: TGTGCCAGCGTTTTAGGTGAAGTCTATGGCTACACCTTC. Translated: CASVLGEVYGYTF.

The chain employs TRBV20-1 and TRBJ1-5, with D maybe TRBD1 (5 bases). Deletions cut 6 bases from V and 3 bases from J, with 6 bases between. The CDR3 consists of 11 residues. The germline V gene encodes CDR1 DFQATT and CDR2 SNEGSKA (reference sequence). Written as DNA, the CDR3 is TGCAGTGCGGGGGTCAATCAGCCCCAGCATTTT. Translation gives CSAGVNQPQHF.

The gene calls are TRBV27 and TRBJ2-1, with 7 bases matching TRBD2. The CDR3 has 13 amino acids. Trimming at V came to 8 bases and at J to 6 bases, leaving 7 bases not matched to a gene. Germline-derived CDR1 and CDR2 are MNHEY and SMNVEV (reference sequence). The CDR3 loop is CASGLVGSNEQFF. DNA of the CDR3: TGTGCCAGCGGACTAGTGGGGAGCAATGAGCAGTTCTTC.

This sequence joins TRBV27 and TRBJ2-7, with D possibly matching TRBD2 (5 bases). The CDR3 totals 11 residues. Germline CDR1 reads MNHEY; CDR2 reads SMNVEV (reference sequence). Trimming stripped 10 bases from V and 6 bases from J, with 13 bases between. The CDR3 reads CATRRGFEQYF. DNA of the CDR3: TGTGCCACCAGACGCGGGTTCGAGCAGTACTTC.

This clonotype was counted between two and nine times. The rearrangement joins TRBV7-8 to TRBJ2-7, with 10 bases that match TRBD2. The CDR3 extends over 15 amino acids. The trim removed 1 base at V and 2 bases at J, leaving 2 bases unmatched. Germline-derived CDR1 and CDR2 are SGHVS and FQNEAQ. CDR3 region: CASSLETSGPYEQYF. CDR3 sequence (DNA): TGTGCCAGCAGCTTAGAGACTAGCGGGCCCTACGAGCAGTACTTC.

This chain uses TRBV5-1 with TRBJ2-7; no definite D call. Germline V gene lookup returns CDR1 SGHRS and CDR2 YFSETQ. This CDR3 comprises 12 residues. Trimming left V 4 bases short and J 0 bases short, with 5 bases between. CDR3 sequence (DNA): TGCGCCAGCAGCCCCCTCTCCTACGAGCAGTACTTC. It encodes CASSPLSYEQYF.

The J gene is TRBJ2-1, the V gene TRBV7-6; 10 bases agree with TRBD2. Germline V gives CDR1 SGHVS, CDR2 FNYEAQ. The CDR3 is 17 residues long. V lost 0 bases and J lost 8; bases outside the gene matches: 10. The CDR3 protein is CASSLAASGRIVDEQFF. The CDR3 nucleotides read TGTGCCAGCAGCTTAGCGGCTAGCGGGAGAATCGTGGATGAGCAGTTCTTC.

This clonotype appeared a few times. The chain uses TRBV7-2 and TRBJ2-6; no clear D gene. Germline CDR1 and CDR2: SGHTA and FQGNSA. The V gene lost 5 bases and the J gene lost 2 bases, with 7 bases spanning the gap. The CDR3 has 14 amino acids. This CDR3 is CASSIWAGANVLTF. CDR3 nucleotides: TGTGCCAGCAGCATCTGGGCTGGGGCCAACGTCCTGACTTTC. The complete variable domain, with remaining parts taken from reference TRBV7-2 and TRBJ2-6, reads GAGVSQSPSNKVTEKGKDVELRCDPISGHTALYWYRQSLGQGLEFLIYFQGNSAPDKSGLPSDRFSAERTGGSVSTLTIQRTQQEDSAVYLCASSIWAGANVLTFGAGSRLTVL.

This clonotype appeared many times. This chain links TRBV29-1 with TRBJ2-5; 12 bases are shared with TRBD2. The CDR3 extends over 15 amino acids. In germline, CDR1 is SQVTM, CDR2 ANQGSEA. J lost 5 bases, V lost 7 bases, and 11 bases had no gene match. The CDR3 DNA reads as TGCAGCGCCAGACTAGCGGGAGAACAAATGGAGACCCAGTACTTC. This encodes CSARLAGEQMETQYF.

The J gene is TRBJ2-7, the V gene TRBV20-1; 7 nucleotides match TRBD1. J gave up 2 bases and V 3 bases, and 13 bases lay outside the gene matches. CDR3 size: 16 residues. CDR1 and CDR2 from the germline V gene are DFQATT and SNEGSKA (reference sequence). Written as DNA, the CDR3 is TGCAGTGCTAGGGCTTCCCCCCGGACAGGCCCCTACGAGCAGTACTTC. Translated: CSARASPRTGPYEQYF.

V is TRBV7-2 and J is TRBJ2-7; D ambiguous. V lost 1 base and J 2 bases, leaving 15 bases between the germline ends. The V gene's germline CDR1 is SGHTA and CDR2 FQGNSA. This CDR3 contains 16 residues. The CDR3: CASSLEVGAPTYEQYF. The CDR3 coding sequence is TGTGCCAGCAGCTTAGAAGTGGGCGCCCCTACCTACGAGCAGTACTTC.

This clonotype was observed a handful of times. The rearrangement joins TRBV7-9 to TRBJ2-1; unclear D gene. This CDR3 spans 13 amino acids. Trimming stripped 0 bases from V and 8 bases from J, with 8 bases between. CDR1 and CDR2 from the germline V gene are SEHNR and FQNEAQ (reference sequence). Here the CDR3 DNA reads TGTGCCAGCAGCTTAGCGCCAATAGATGAGCAGTTCTTC. Encoded protein: CASSLAPIDEQFF.